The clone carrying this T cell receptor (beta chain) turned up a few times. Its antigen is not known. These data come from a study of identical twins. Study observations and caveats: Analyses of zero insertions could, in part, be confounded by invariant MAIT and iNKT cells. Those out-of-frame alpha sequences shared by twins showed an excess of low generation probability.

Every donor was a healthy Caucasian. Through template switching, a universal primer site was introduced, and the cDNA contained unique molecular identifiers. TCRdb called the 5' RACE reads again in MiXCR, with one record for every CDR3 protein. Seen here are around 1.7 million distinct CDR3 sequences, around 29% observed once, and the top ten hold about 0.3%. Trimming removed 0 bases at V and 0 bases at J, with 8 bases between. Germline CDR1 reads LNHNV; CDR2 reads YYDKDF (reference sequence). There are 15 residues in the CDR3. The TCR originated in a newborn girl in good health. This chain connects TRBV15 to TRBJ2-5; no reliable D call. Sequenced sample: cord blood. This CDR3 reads CATSRDFRNQETQYF. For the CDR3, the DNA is TGTGCCACCAGCAGAGATTTTCGTAACCAAGAGACCCAGTACTTC.